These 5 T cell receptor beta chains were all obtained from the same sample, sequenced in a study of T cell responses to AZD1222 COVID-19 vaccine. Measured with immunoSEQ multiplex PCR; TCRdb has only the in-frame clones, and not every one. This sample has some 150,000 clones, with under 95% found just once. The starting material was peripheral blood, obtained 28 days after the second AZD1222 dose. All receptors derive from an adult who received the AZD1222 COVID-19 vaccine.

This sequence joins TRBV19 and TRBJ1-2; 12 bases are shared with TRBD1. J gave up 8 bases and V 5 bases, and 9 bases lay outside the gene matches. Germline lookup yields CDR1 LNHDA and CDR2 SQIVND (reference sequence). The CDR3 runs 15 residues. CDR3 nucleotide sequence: TGTGCCAGTAGTGCCCCGGGACAGGGGGCGGCGGGCTACACCTTC. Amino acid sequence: CASSAPGQGAAGYTF.

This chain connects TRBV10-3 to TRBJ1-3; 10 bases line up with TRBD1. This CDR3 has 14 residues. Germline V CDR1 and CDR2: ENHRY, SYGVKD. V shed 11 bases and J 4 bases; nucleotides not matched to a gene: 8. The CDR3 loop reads CAVRGDRGGNTIYF. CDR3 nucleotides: TGTGCCGTACGAGGGGACAGGGGAGGAAACACCATATATTTT.

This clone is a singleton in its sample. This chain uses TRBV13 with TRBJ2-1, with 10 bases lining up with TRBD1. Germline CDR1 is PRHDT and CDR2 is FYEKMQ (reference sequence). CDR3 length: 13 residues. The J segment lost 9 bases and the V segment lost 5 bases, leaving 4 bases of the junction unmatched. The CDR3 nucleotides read TGTGCCAGCAGCCAGACAGGGGGCGGTGAGCAGTTCTTC. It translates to CASSQTGGGEQFF.

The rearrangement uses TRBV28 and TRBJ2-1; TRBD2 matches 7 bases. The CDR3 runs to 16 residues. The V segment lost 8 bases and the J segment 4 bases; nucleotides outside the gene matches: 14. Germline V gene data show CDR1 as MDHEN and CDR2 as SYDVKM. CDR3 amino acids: CASSPSGSGVYNEQFF. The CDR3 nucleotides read TGTGCCAGCTCACCTAGCGGTAGCGGAGTTTACAATGAGCAGTTCTTC.

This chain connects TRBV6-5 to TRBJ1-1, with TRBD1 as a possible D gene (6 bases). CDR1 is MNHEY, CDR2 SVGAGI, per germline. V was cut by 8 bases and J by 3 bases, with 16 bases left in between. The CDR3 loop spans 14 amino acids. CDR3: CASGKSRGDTEAFF. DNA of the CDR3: TGTGCCAGCGGGAAGTCCAGGGGCGACACTGAAGCTTTCTTT.